This T cell receptor (beta chain) was observed in a study of pediatric ulcerative colitis (dated 2019 in TCRdb). In the study overall: Of the ulcerative colitis patients, about 7 had pancolitis and two had left-sided colitis, and histology in every patient was consistent with ulcerative colitis. From 9 or 10 newly diagnosed, treatment-naive pediatric ulcerative colitis patients and a few non-IBD control children, paired blood and rectal samples were collected. Using the Pediatric Ulcerative Colitis Activity Index, a couple of patients were classed as having mild disease, several as having moderate disease and three as having acute severe colitis. Points the paper makes about the study in general: Significantly higher autologous blood-rectal clonal overlap was found in ulcerative colitis patients than in controls, which suggested increased T cell trafficking to inflamed tissue. Only four individuals were included in the healthy control group, which was small. For technical reasons, blood samples from two patients gave substantially fewer templates, and these samples were excluded from the blood-rectal overlap analysis. T cells from blood may have been included in the rectal pinch biopsies, particularly in patients with overt colitis. Features of the rectal repertoire distinguished controls, mild-moderate colitis patients and acute severe colitis patients, and in acute severe colitis rectal diversity was lower because of clonal expansions. Two rectal CDR3 clonotypes were detected in all ulcerative colitis patients and were not detected in any of the controls. Because repertoires were derived from total lymphocyte DNA, patterns in rare subsets such as regulatory T cells may not have been reflected.

During colonoscopy, one to two pinch biopsies were obtained from the rectum for research. No immunosuppressive medication had been given to the ulcerative colitis patients before the diagnostic colonoscopy. Before DNA was isolated, the rectal biopsies underwent proteinase K digestion. The Wizard kit (Promega) was used to extract genomic DNA from the blood and intestinal samples. With regard to this clone: Its antigen has not been determined. Base quality data are lacking; no much larger clone is found one base away.

Rearranged CDR3 beta regions were amplified from genomic DNA with multiplex V and J primers using the immunoSEQ TRB Survey service. Survey-level sequencing depth of up to 500,000 reads per sample was used to keep depth equal across samples. The libraries were purified, combined into pools and sequenced with Illumina technology. In the source study's methods: Productive clonality, sample overlap, pairwise scatters, CDR3 beta length, V/D/J gene usage and productiveness were assessed with immunoSEQ online tools. Calculated diversity was defined as the number of unique rearrangements divided by total templates, multiplied by 100, and Shannon and Simpson indices were computed as well. Principal component analysis used the R prcomp function and ggbiplot package on Z-score normalized data. Morisita's index was used to quantify the clonal overlap between blood and rectum within each subject. Entries here come from immuneACCESS through TCRdb and include only in-frame sequences with V and J called. Some clones fail to appear in such tables; in the studies checked, an unresolved V gene covers under half of the shortfall, and the cause of the remainder is unknown. V and J calls and clone size are those listed in that table; D and trimming were worked out from the DNA. The sample has 30,000 to 45,000 clones on record, roughly 73% of them singletons. 0.65% to 0.75% of the sample is held by the ten biggest clonotypes.

V loses 3 bases, J loses 0 bases, and the germline ends lie 12 bases apart. Looking up the germline V gene yields CDR1 SQVTM and CDR2 ANQGSEA. Spanning cysteine to phenylalanine, the CDR3 consists of 15 amino acids. Only the CDR3 portion is preserved as DNA: 45 bases, with reading frame beginning at the first base. Recombination linked TRBV29-1 to TRBJ2-1; TRBD2 is possibly the D segment (6 matching bases). The TCR comes from a boy between 10 and 17 years old with moderate ulcerative colitis. Sequencing was done on a sample of gut tissue. The CDR3 region: CSVDPSAGSYNEQFF. The DNA reads TGCAGCGTTGACCCTAGCGCCGGCTCCTACAATGAGCAGTTCTTC.